This TCR beta chain was found in a study of shared clonotypes between healthy human individuals. Study-level points and caveats: Lower generation probabilities were found for non-shared clonotypes than for those shared by all four donors. Collection of samples was limited to blood; tissue repertoires likely differ.

Turning to this clone: The antigen is undetermined.

Cells designated naive CD8 were CD45RO-negative and were positively selected for CCR7, with terminally differentiated effector memory CD45RA+ cells excluded. Trimming removed 0 bases at V and 6 bases at J, with 3 bases between. Germline CDR1 and CDR2: LGHNA and YNFKEQ. The CDR3 totals 12 residues. The authors split each subset's genomic DNA evenly across several immunoSEQ plates. The assay was immunoSEQ multiplex PCR, and TCRdb's table has in-frame clones only and misses some. The sample carries 700,000 to 950,000 clones, about 96% recorded once. Specimen: naive CD8+ T cells sorted from blood. The chain links TRBV4-2 to TRBJ2-1; D uncertain. This clonotype was sampled from a man aged 30 to 39 in good health. The CDR3 DNA reads TGTGCCAGCAGCCAAGAGACCAATGAGCAGTTCTTC. Encoded protein: CASSQETNEQFF.